This T cell receptor beta chain was recorded in a study of regulatory T cells in long-lasting Graves disease. Assembly of TCR beta libraries relied on iRepertoire HTBI primers together with Arm-PCR of CDR3 regions. TCRdb analysed the multiplex PCR reads with MiXCR anew, one entry per CDR3 protein. The repertoire has approximately 390,000 distinct CDR3 sequences, around 16% of them found once; the top ten carry over 20%. Time point specified: newly diagnosed GD, antithyroid drugs for less than 3 months. Construction of the TCR library relied on RNA isolated from PBMCs. The CDR3 length is 15 residues. After removal of 3 bases from V and 10 bases from J, the junction contained 8 bases not matched to a gene. Germline V gene lookup returns CDR1 SGHRS and CDR2 YFSETQ. The study's findings and limits: It was in persistent disease that TRBV28, TRBJ1-2 and TRBJ2-5 were favored.

As to this clonotype: Its antigen is not known.

These data were likewise used in another study, on T cells in Graves' hyperthyroidism and ophthalmopathy.

Specimen: peripheral blood mononuclear cells (PBMCs), collected at new diagnosis, from a patient treated with antithyroid drugs. The chain joins TRBV5-1 to TRBJ2-1; the match to TRBD2 covers 12 bases. The origin of this receptor is a woman aged 18-29 years with Graves disease. The CDR3 nucleotides are TGCGCCAGCAGCTGGGGACTAGCGGGTACAGGGGAGCAGTTCTTC. Translation: CASSWGLAGTGEQFF.